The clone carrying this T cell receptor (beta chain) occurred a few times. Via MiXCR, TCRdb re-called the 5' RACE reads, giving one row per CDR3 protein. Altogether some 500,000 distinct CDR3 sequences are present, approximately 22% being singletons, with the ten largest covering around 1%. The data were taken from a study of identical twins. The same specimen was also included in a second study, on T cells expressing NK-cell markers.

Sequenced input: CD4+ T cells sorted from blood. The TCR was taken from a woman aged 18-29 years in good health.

CDR3 sequence (DNA): TGTGCCAGCAGCCAAGGTTTCGGGAATCAGCCCCAGCATTTT. Amino acids: CASSQGFGNQPQHF. This chain joins TRBV3-1 and TRBJ1-5; no clear D. The V end was cut by 1 base, the J end by 4 bases, with 8 bases between. CDR3 length equals 14 residues. In germline, CDR1 is LGHDT, CDR2 YNNKEL (reference sequence).